The 29 T cell receptor beta chains given below trace back to one sample, sequenced in a study of T cell clonality in common variable immunodeficiency. The method was immunoSEQ multiplex PCR; TCRdb's version includes in-frame clones alone and lacks a portion of them. The sample is made up of approximately 30,000 clones, none counted only once. The sample consisted of peripheral blood mononuclear cells. These receptor sequences come from a person between 18 and 75 years old in good health.

This clone was observed many times. CDR3 sequence: CASSLASYSGRRTDTQYF. CDR3 bases read: TGTGCCAGCAGCTTAGCTTCCTACAGCGGGAGACGCACAGATACG. The chain is built from TRBV7-8 and TRBJ2-3, with 8 bases fitting TRBD2. The read comes to an end 3 residues before the CDR3 does, leaving the germline J gene to fill in the end. Trimming cost V 0 bases and J 1 base; bases outside gene matches: 9. Per the germline V gene, CDR1 is SGHVS and CDR2 is FQNEAQ. This CDR3 has 18 amino acids.

There are many counts of this clone. Read data end 3 residues before the CDR3 end; the end is taken from the germline J gene. The V call is TRBV5-1, the J call TRBJ2-1, with D perhaps TRBD1 (5 bases). The V gene lost 1 base and the J gene lost 0 bases, with 11 bases spanning the gap. The CDR3 sequence is 16 residues long. Germline CDR1 reads SGHRS; CDR2 reads YFSETQ. The CDR3 bases that were read are TGCGCCAGCAGCTTGAGGGGTGGGGCCTCCTACAATGAG. Amino acids: CASSLRGGASYNE. The full CDR3 protein is CASSLRGGASYNEQFF.

The CDR3 loop reads CASSLDRATYDYTF. The CDR3 DNA, read in part, is TGTGCCAGCAGCTTAGACAGGGCAACCTACGAC. The chain carries TRBV7-2 and TRBJ1-2; the D gene is possibly TRBD1 (6 bases). The CDR3 extends 3 residues past the end of the read, so its final part is completed from the germline J gene. The CDR3 is 14 residues long. CDR1 and CDR2 from the germline V gene are SGHTA and FQGNSA. Full variable domain (remainder filled in from reference TRBV7-2 and TRBJ1-2): GAGVSQSPSNKVTEKGKDVELRCDPISGHTALYWYRQSLGQGLEFLIYFQGNSAPDKSGLPSDRFSAERTGGSVSTLTIQRTQQEDSAVYLCASSLDRATYDYTFGSGTRLTVV.

This clone has a handful of counts. The read halts 3 residues ahead of the CDR3 end, with the missing end drawn from the germline J gene. V is TRBV20-1 and J is TRBJ2-7; D perhaps matches TRBD2 (7 bases). Germline CDR1 reads DFQATT; CDR2 reads SNEGSKA (reference sequence). V dropped 0 bases and J dropped 6 bases, with 21 bases sitting between them. The length of the CDR3 is 16 residues. The part of the CDR3 DNA that was read is TGCAGTGCTAGAGACCCGGGGGGACAACGAACTTCCGAG. Translating gives CSARDPGGQRTSE. From start to end, the CDR3 is CSARDPGGQRTSEQYF.

This clone was recorded at least ten times. The CDR3 loop reads CASSSQANTEAFF. The CDR3 bases that were read are TGTGCCAGCTCATCACAGGCGAACACTGAA. The rearrangement uses TRBV18 and TRBJ1-1; maybe TRBD1 (5 bases). The CDR3 is cut off 3 residues early in the read; its end comes from the germline J gene. Germline V gives CDR1 KGHSH, CDR2 LQKENI. The CDR3 is made up of 13 amino acids. Deletions cut 5 bases from V and 1 base from J, with 8 bases between.

This clone was observed at least ten times. The read ends 3 residues early relative to the CDR3; the germline J gene fills the gap. The chain is built from TRBV7-9 and TRBJ2-3; possibly TRBD1 for D (6 bases). CDR1 and CDR2 from the germline V gene are SEHNR and FQNEAQ (reference sequence). The CDR3 consists of 15 residues. Trimming took off 1 base at V and 5 bases at J, with 13 bases between the two ends. The CDR3: CASSLVRQGRDTQYF. The sequenced CDR3 bases are TGTGCCAGCAGCTTAGTTCGGCAGGGGAGAGATACG.

This clone was seen at least ten times. The read ends 3 residues before the CDR3 terminus; that terminus is restored from the germline J gene. The rearrangement links TRBV7-7 to TRBJ2-1; 8 bases line up with TRBD1. After removal of 5 bases from V and 8 bases from J, the junction contained 8 bases not matched to a gene. The CDR3 length is 14 residues. The V gene's germline CDR1 is SSHAT and CDR2 FNYEAQ (reference sequence). The CDR3 DNA, read in part, is TGTGCCAGCAGCCCAGGGGGCGCGGGCTATGAG. Its protein product is CASSPGGAGYE. In full, the CDR3 reads CASSPGGAGYEQFF. Looking up the rest from reference TRBV7-7 and TRBJ2-1 gives the full variable domain: GAGVSQSPRYKVTKRGQDVTLRCDPISSHATLYWYQQALGQGPEFLTYFNYEAQPDKSGLPSDRFSAERPEGSISTLTIQRTEQRDSAMYRCASSPGGAGYEQFFGPGTRLTVL.

The sample holds many counts of this clone. The read gets to within 3 residues of the CDR3 end, and the germline J gene fills in the rest. The chain links TRBV7-6 to TRBJ2-3; 8 nucleotides align to TRBD1. Germline values: CDR1 SGHVS, CDR2 FNYEAQ. This CDR3 has 15 amino acids. The J segment lost 4 bases and the V segment lost 5 bases, leaving 8 bases of the junction unmatched. CDR3 residues: CASSGYRRGPDTQYF. The part of the CDR3 DNA that was read is TGTGCCAGCAGCGGATATCGCAGGGGGCCAGATACG.

Remarks on this clone: The junction differs from germline at one of its ends, possibly a read error. Read data end 3 residues before the CDR3 end; the end is taken from the germline J gene. The chain is built from TRBV5-1 and TRBJ1-1, with D possibly matching TRBD1 (5 bases). Germline lookup yields CDR1 SGHRS and CDR2 YFSETQ. The CDR3 runs 16 residues. The CDR3 spells CANSTPGGAQNTEAFF. The sequenced part of the CDR3 DNA is TGCGCCAACAGCACGCCGGGGGGAGCCCAGAACACTGAA. The full variable domain, its missing parts supplied by reference TRBV5-1 and TRBJ1-1, is KAGVTQTPRYLIKTRGQQVTLSCSPISGHRSVSWYQQTPGQGLQFLFEYFSETQRNKGNFPGRFSGRQFSNSRSEMNVSTLELGDSALYLCANSTPGGAQNTEAFFGQGTRLTVV.

This clone was seen at least ten times. The read terminates 3 residues before the CDR3 end, so the remaining end is supplied by the germline J gene. The V and J genes are TRBV30 and TRBJ2-5; TRBD2 agrees at 11 bases. Germline trimming cut 1 base from V and 5 bases from J; bases unmatched to any gene: 3. The CDR3 is 14 residues long. From germline, CDR1 is GTSNPN and CDR2 SVGIG (reference sequence). The sequenced CDR3 bases are TGTGCCTGGAGTGGACTAGCGGGATTCGAGACC. It specifies CAWSGLAGFET. The full CDR3 reads CAWSGLAGFETQYF.

For this clone: Read sequence stops 3 residues before the CDR3 end, and the germline J gene provides the missing end. The chain is built from TRBV30 and TRBJ1-1; D remains ambiguous. Germline V gene lookup returns CDR1 GTSNPN and CDR2 SVGIG (reference sequence). This CDR3 comprises 14 residues. The CDR3 loop reads CAWMRSFRADTAFF. The sequenced CDR3 bases are TGTGCCTGGATGAGGTCTTTCCGTGCAGATACG.

This clone was observed a handful of times. Read data end 3 residues before the CDR3 end; the end is taken from the germline J gene. J is TRBJ2-4 and V is TRBV30; D call uncertain. The CDR3 spans 11 residues. Germline lookup yields CDR1 GTSNPN and CDR2 SVGIG (reference sequence). CDR3 amino acids: CAWSALYGQYF. CDR3 bases read: TGTGCCTGGAGTGCCCTCTATGGT.

This clone came up many times. The CDR3 end is not reached by the read, which stops 3 residues before it; the germline J gene fills it in. V gene TRBV12-3 or TRBV12-4 combines with J gene TRBJ2-5; possible D gene TRBD1, 6 bases. The V end was cut by 8 bases, the J end by 5 bases, with 15 bases between. The CDR3 sequence is 13 residues long. CDR3 in amino acids: CASLDRVAETQYF. The part of the CDR3 DNA that was read is TGTGCCAGCTTGGACAGAGTTGCGGAGACC.

This clone was recorded many times. The read finishes 3 residues shy of the CDR3 end, and the germline J gene is used to complete it. This chain uses TRBV5-4 with TRBJ2-7; 7 nucleotides agree with TRBD1. The ends lost 3 bases at V and 2 bases at J; junction bases unmatched: 5. The CDR3 spans 14 residues. The germline gives CDR1 SGHNT, CDR2 YYREEE (reference sequence). Here the CDR3 reads CASSSGQKTYEQYF. Partial CDR3 DNA: TGTGCCAGCAGCTCGGGACAGAAAACCTACGAG.

As for this clone: An end of the junction does not agree with germline; a read error may underlie this. The read stops 3 residues short of the end of the CDR3; the missing end is completed from the germline J gene. This chain links TRBV7-7 with TRBJ2-2; D might be TRBD2 (6 bases). Germline V gene lookup returns CDR1 SSHAT and CDR2 FNYEAQ (reference sequence). The CDR3 runs 13 residues. Here the CDR3 reads CASSTGVNEKLFF. The sequenced part of the CDR3 DNA is TGTGCTAGCAGCACGGGGGTTAATGAAAAG. Together with reference TRBV7-7 and TRBJ2-2, the CDR3 gives the full variable domain: GAGVSQSPRYKVTKRGQDVTLRCDPISSHATLYWYQQALGQGPEFLTYFNYEAQPDKSGLPSDRFSAERPEGSISTLTIQRTEQRDSAMYRCASSTGVNEKLFFGEGSRLTVL.

This clone was counted at least ten times. Read coverage stops 3 residues before the CDR3 terminus; the germline J gene supplies the remainder. The rearrangement uses TRBV11-2 and TRBJ2-3; 7 nucleotides match TRBD2. The CDR3 has 14 residues. J lost 4 bases, V lost 3 bases, and 4 bases had no gene match. The germline CDR1 and CDR2 sequences are SGHAT and FQNNGV. CDR3 sequence: CASSFSSGADTQYF. The CDR3 bases that were read are TGTGCCAGCAGCTTCTCGAGCGGGGCAGATACG.

This clone was counted a few times. The CDR3 is cut off 3 residues early in the read; its end comes from the germline J gene. The V call is TRBV30, the J call TRBJ2-4; possibly TRBD1 for D (7 bases). The CDR3 consists of 16 residues. The germline CDR1 and CDR2 sequences are GTSNPN and SVGIG (reference sequence). The CDR3 spells CAWSTGGGRGVHGQYF. CDR3 DNA (partial): TGTGCCTGGAGTACTGGAGGGGGCAGGGGAGTCCATGGT.

On this clone itself: The observed sequence ends 3 residues before the CDR3 terminus, with the missing tail filled in from the germline J gene. The same CDR3 can be traced to other DNA sequences in this sample. The genes are TRBV5-6 and TRBJ1-3, with 9 bases aligning to TRBD1. The CDR3 loop spans 14 amino acids. V lost 4 bases, J lost 3 bases, and 2 bases stayed unmatched. Germline V gene lookup returns CDR1 SGHDT and CDR2 YYEEEE. Incomplete CDR3 DNA: TGTGCCAGCAGCACAGGGGGCGGTGGAAACACC. Translated: CASSTGGGGNT. The whole CDR3 sequence is CASSTGGGGNTIYF.

This clone was seen repeatedly, ten times or more. The CDR3 end is not reached by the read, which stops 3 residues before it; the germline J gene fills it in. The chain recombines TRBV11-2 with TRBJ2-3; maybe TRBD2 (6 bases). The V end was cut by 6 bases, the J end by 3 bases, with 13 bases between. Germline V gives CDR1 SGHAT, CDR2 FQNNGV. CDR3 size: 14 residues. The CDR3 bases that were read are TGTGCCAGCAGTAGGGACTTAACTACAGATACG. It encodes CASSRDLTTDT. The complete CDR3 reads CASSRDLTTDTQYF.

The table lists this clone with many counts. Read sequence stops 3 residues before the CDR3 end, and the germline J gene provides the missing end. The rearrangement links TRBV19 to TRBJ2-1; 10 bases align to TRBD2. Germline V gene lookup returns CDR1 LNHDA and CDR2 SQIVND (reference sequence). CDR3 size: 14 residues. Trimming cost V 10 bases and J 5 bases; bases outside gene matches: 8. The CDR3 loop reads CATTGTSANNEQFF. The covered CDR3 bases are TGTGCCACGACCGGGACTAGCGCCAACAATGAG.

The sample holds many counts of this clone. The CDR3 extends 3 residues past the end of the read, so its final part is completed from the germline J gene. The chain carries TRBV12-3 or TRBV12-4 and TRBJ2-5, with TRBD1 matching over 9 bases. The CDR3 spans 14 residues. With 4 bases clipped from V and 4 bases from J, the junction kept 4 bases outside the gene matches. The CDR3 loop is CASSSGQGSETQYF. CDR3 bases read: TGTGCCAGCAGTTCGGGACAGGGATCAGAGACC.

At least ten counts were recorded for this clone. The read falls 3 residues short of the CDR3 end, and the missing part is taken from the germline J gene. This chain links TRBV11-2 with TRBJ2-3; 8 bases fit TRBD1. Germline CDR1 reads SGHAT; CDR2 reads FQNNGV. V lost 3 bases and J lost 1; bases outside the gene matches: 3. CDR3 length: 15 amino acids. CDR3 DNA, as far as it was read: TGTGCCAGCAGCTTGGGACAGGTCGGCACAGATACG. It yields the protein CASSLGQVGTDT. The whole CDR3 sequence is CASSLGQVGTDTQYF.

This clone was counted ten times or more. The sequence runs out 3 residues before the end of the CDR3; the remainder is reconstructed from the germline J gene. The chain recombines TRBV5-1 with TRBJ2-2, with a possible D match to TRBD2 (5 bases). Trimming removed 4 bases at V and 4 bases at J, with 11 bases between. This CDR3 spans 14 amino acids. Germline assignment: CDR1 SGHRS and CDR2 YFSETQ. The part of the CDR3 DNA that was read is TGCGCCAGCAGCCCGATTACTAGCACCGGGGAG. Protein: CASSPITSTGE. The whole CDR3 reads CASSPITSTGELFF.

This clone was observed at least ten times. CDR3 amino acids: CSARDSRTGEYTQYF. The covered CDR3 bases are TGCAGTGCTAGAGATAGCAGGACAGGGGAGTATACG. The V call is TRBV20-1, the J call TRBJ2-3; 9 bases are a match to TRBD1. The read ends 3 residues early relative to the CDR3; the germline J gene fills the gap. The CDR3 runs 15 residues. Looked up from germline, CDR1 is DFQATT and CDR2 is SNEGSKA (reference sequence). Trimming cost V 0 bases and J 7 bases; bases outside gene matches: 8.

This clone was counted at least ten times. The read stops 3 residues short of the end of the CDR3; the missing end is completed from the germline J gene. The V and J genes are TRBV7-3 and TRBJ2-4; 7 bases match TRBD1. V trimming: 4 bases; J trimming: 5 bases; junction bases outside the gene matches: 2. Germline CDR1 SGHTA, CDR2 FQGTGA. This CDR3 is built from 13 residues. CDR3 in amino acids: CASSSGTENIQYF. CDR3 DNA, as far as it was read: TGTGCCAGCAGCTCGGGGACAGAAAACATT.

This clone has ten or more counts. The CDR3 end is not reached by the read, which stops 3 residues before it; the germline J gene fills it in. The V and J genes are TRBV10-1 and TRBJ1-2, with D perhaps TRBD1 (6 bases). The CDR3 totals 13 residues. The V end was cut by 10 bases, the J end by 4 bases, with 16 bases between. Germline CDR1 WNHNN, CDR2 SYGVQD (reference sequence). The CDR3 protein is CAITPGRGYGYTF. The DNA read from the CDR3 is TGCGCCATAACTCCGGGCAGGGGCTATGGC.

This clone was recorded many times. The observed sequence ends 3 residues before the CDR3 terminus, with the missing tail filled in from the germline J gene. This chain links TRBV10-3 with TRBJ2-6; TRBD1 matches 10 bases. Germline V lookup: CDR1 ENHRY, CDR2 SYGVKD. The CDR3 sequence is 19 residues long. V shed 2 bases and J 2 bases; nucleotides not matched to a gene: 9. The sequenced part of the CDR3 DNA is TGTGCCATCAGTGAGGCCGGGACAGGGGCTCTCACTGGGGCCAACGTC. The encoded protein is CAISEAGTGALTGANV. The full CDR3 is CAISEAGTGALTGANVLTF.

This clone was found many times. Read data end 3 residues before the CDR3 end; the end is taken from the germline J gene. The chain employs TRBV20-1 and TRBJ1-1; tentative D call: TRBD1 (5 bases). The CDR3 runs to 12 residues. Germline V CDR1 and CDR2: DFQATT, SNEGSKA (reference sequence). CDR3 DNA (partial): TGCAGTGCTAGAGATTCTGGGGGGGAA. It codes for CSARDSGGE. The CDR3 in full is CSARDSGGEAFF.

This clone was counted at least ten times. The read ends 3 residues before the CDR3 terminus; that terminus is restored from the germline J gene. This specimen includes other DNA sequences encoding the same CDR3. The chain links TRBV7-3 to TRBJ2-3, with 8 bases that match TRBD2. V trimming: 5 bases; J trimming: 4 bases; junction bases outside the gene matches: 5. The CDR3 loop spans 14 amino acids. Germline CDR1 reads SGHTA; CDR2 reads FQGTGA. CDR3 in amino acids: CASSPGGVADTQYF. The part of the CDR3 DNA that was read is TGTGCCAGCAGCCCGGGGGGGGTTGCAGATACG.